The present T cell receptor (beta chain) was sequenced within a study of blood T cell repertoires in COVID-19. Across the whole study: Both acute and convalescent COVID-19 samples were obtained from the United States, Italy and Spain.

Per the original data handling: For nucleated cells, counts were estimated from reference gene primer amplification. Sequencing was performed with immunoSEQ multiplex PCR; in TCRdb, only in-frame clones are kept and a portion is missing. The DNA was the basis for D and trimming; V, J and clone size are from that table. This sample has 95,000 or so clones, with approximately 79% found just once. CDR3 length: 16 amino acids. Per the germline V gene, CDR1 is SEHNR and CDR2 is FQNEAQ (reference sequence). J lost 1 base, V lost 2 bases, and 4 bases had no gene match. The sample was peripheral blood. This chain joins TRBV7-9 and TRBJ2-5; 10 bases are shared with TRBD2. The sequence derives from a woman aged 80 or older with active or convalescent COVID-19. This CDR3 is CASSLSTSGPQETQYF. The CDR3 region has the DNA TGTGCCAGCAGCTTATCGACTAGCGGGCCCCAAGAGACCCAGTACTTC.